The entry that follows covers one T cell receptor (beta chain) sequence. In blood CD8+ and CD4+ T cells, TCR beta underwent sequencing. Negative isolation yielded CD4+ and CD8+ T cells, and FACS enriched TEMRA cells. CDR1 MNHEY and CDR2 SMNVEV come from the germline V gene (reference sequence). The CDR3 extends over 18 amino acids. V trimming: 3 bases; J trimming: 4 bases; junction bases outside the gene matches: 15. The authors reverse transcribed roughly 0.5 to 1 ug RNA with random hexamers. The authors amplified TCR beta CDR3 across 54 Vbeta and 13 Jbeta using immunoSEQ multiplex PCR. MiXCR was run by TCRdb on the immunoSEQ multiplex PCR reads, yielding one entry per CDR3 protein. Of over 130,000 distinct CDR3 sequences listed, 95% are singletons. The entry originates in a study of CD8 T cells in Susac syndrome.

J is TRBJ2-3 and V is TRBV27, with 8 bases aligning to TRBD1. Sequencing input: CD4+ T cells from PBMCs. This TCR was sampled from a human donor with multiple sclerosis. The CDR3 DNA reads TGTGCCAGCAGTTTGGGGCGACAGGGGAGGTCGGGTGCAGATACGCAGTATTTT. It yields the protein CASSLGRQGRSGADTQYF.